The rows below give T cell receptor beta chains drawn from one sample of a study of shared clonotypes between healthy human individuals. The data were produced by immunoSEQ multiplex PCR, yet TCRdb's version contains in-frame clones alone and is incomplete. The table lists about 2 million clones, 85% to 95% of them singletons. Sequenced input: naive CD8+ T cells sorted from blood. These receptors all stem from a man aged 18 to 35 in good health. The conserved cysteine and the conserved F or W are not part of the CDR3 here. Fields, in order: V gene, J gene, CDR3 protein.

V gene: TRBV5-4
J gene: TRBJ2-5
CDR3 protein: ASTGPTVETQY

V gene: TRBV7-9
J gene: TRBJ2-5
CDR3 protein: ASSLVAGASETQY

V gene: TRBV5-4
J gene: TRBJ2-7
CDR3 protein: ASSLEAAYEQY

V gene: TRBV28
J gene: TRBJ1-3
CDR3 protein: ASYEEGGIGNTIY

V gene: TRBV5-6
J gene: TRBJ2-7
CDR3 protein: ASSLAGQVEQY

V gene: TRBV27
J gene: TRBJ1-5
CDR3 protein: ASSLSWGFNQPQH

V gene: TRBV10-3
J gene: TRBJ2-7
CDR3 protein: AISEDGSYEQY

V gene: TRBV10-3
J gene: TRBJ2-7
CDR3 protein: AISDDNSYEQY

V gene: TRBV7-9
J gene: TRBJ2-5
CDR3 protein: ASSSGEGKETQY

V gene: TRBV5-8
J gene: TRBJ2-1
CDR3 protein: ASSWGRTEQF